One sample yielded the 12 T cell receptor beta chains listed below, sequenced in a study of blood T cells in healthy people across ages. Primed by a sample-barcoded 5' primer and a J-beta primer mix, a second PCR proceeded for 7 to 11 cycles. Using its own MiXCR run on the 5' RACE reads, TCRdb lists one record per CDR3 protein. The table includes just over 1 million distinct CDR3 sequences, more than 35% detected once. The sample comprised blood. The origin of the receptors is a woman aged 55-69 years in good health.

The CDR3 DNA reads TGTGCCACCAGTGATTTGTCCCGAGAGCAGTTCTTC. Amino acids: CATSDLSREQFF. The rearrangement links TRBV24-1 to TRBJ2-1, with no clear D. The CDR3 spans 12 residues. Germline-derived CDR1 and CDR2 are KGHDR and SFDVKD. Trimming pared 0 bases from V and 10 bases from J, leaving 6 bases between.

This clonotype occurred many times. The rearrangement links TRBV7-6 to TRBJ2-7; weak D call: TRBD2 (6 bases). The CDR3 runs to 16 residues. V was pared by 8 bases and J by 3 bases, with 23 bases between. Germline CDR1 reads SGHVS; CDR2 reads FNYEAQ. The CDR3 DNA sequence: TGTGCCAGCCAGCCGAGAGGCGGGATGACGGGCTACGAGCAGTACTTC. Translating gives CASQPRGGMTGYEQYF.

The genes are TRBV7-9 and TRBJ2-1; a weak D match, TRBD2 (6 bases). The ends were cut back, 5 bases at V and 5 bases at J, with 13 bases in the middle. Germline V gene lookup returns CDR1 SEHNR and CDR2 FQNEAQ (reference sequence). The CDR3 spans 14 residues. CDR3 DNA: TGTGCCAGCAGCATATCCGGGACTGACAATGAGCAGTTCTTC. Translating gives CASSISGTDNEQFF.

This chain joins TRBV10-3 and TRBJ1-2, with a possible D match to TRBD1 (5 bases). Between the trimmed V and J ends, which lost 4 bases and 2 bases, there was a span of 8 bases. Germline CDR1 ENHRY, CDR2 SYGVKD. The CDR3 totals 13 residues. In nucleotides, the CDR3 is TGTGCCATCAGTGCAGGGTTCAACTATGGCTACACCTTC. It specifies CAISAGFNYGYTF.

V gene TRBV5-1 combines with J gene TRBJ1-2; a weak D match, TRBD1 (5 bases). This CDR3 has 13 amino acids. Germline assignment: CDR1 SGHRS and CDR2 YFSETQ. The V end lost 1 base, the J end lost 8 bases, and 12 bases lay between the germline ends. This CDR3 reads CASSLTGPTGYTF. In nucleotides, the CDR3 is TGCGCCAGCAGCTTGACAGGTCCCACGGGCTACACCTTC.

This clonotype was seen only a few times. CDR3 nucleotides: TGTGCCAGTAGTAAAGGGACAGGGGCCGGCAATCAGCCCCAGCATTTT. Protein: CASSKGTGAGNQPQHF. The genes are TRBV19 and TRBJ1-5; 10 nucleotides match TRBD1. The V segment lost 4 bases and the J segment 2 bases; nucleotides outside the gene matches: 5. The CDR3 totals 16 residues. Germline V CDR1 and CDR2: LNHDA, SQIVND (reference sequence).

This chain joins TRBV29-1 and TRBJ2-7; D ambiguous. V dropped 5 bases and J dropped 6 bases, with 14 bases sitting between them. The V gene's germline CDR1 is SQVTM and CDR2 ANQGSEA. The CDR3 covers 12 residues. CDR3 sequence reads: CSVLDGVGEQYF. The CDR3 region has the DNA TGCAGCGTTCTCGACGGAGTGGGCGAGCAGTACTTC.

As to this clonotype: A much bigger clone sits one base away, suggesting this may be a read error. This chain links TRBV7-9 with TRBJ2-3; D remains unclear. Trimming pared 5 bases from V and 4 bases from J, leaving 10 bases between. The CDR3 runs 13 residues. The germline CDR1 and CDR2 sequences are SEHNR and FQNEAQ (reference sequence). CDR3 sequence (DNA): TGTGCCAGCAGCCCCCAGGTTGCAGATACGCAGTATTTT. It yields the protein CASSPQVADTQYF.

The chain joins TRBV20-1 to TRBJ2-3; D gene uncertain. Germline V lookup: CDR1 DFQATT, CDR2 SNEGSKA (reference sequence). Trimming cost V 6 bases and J 1 base, with 14 bases left between them. CDR3 size: 14 residues. CDR3 in amino acids: CSATKDRGTDTQYF. The CDR3 DNA sequence: TGCAGTGCCACCAAGGACCGCGGCACAGATACGCAGTATTTT.

This clonotype was seen more than once but under ten times. V is TRBV7-9 and J is TRBJ1-6; D is possibly TRBD1 (5 bases). This CDR3 has 14 amino acids. Germline lookup yields CDR1 SEHNR and CDR2 FQNEAQ (reference sequence). With 1 base removed from V and 12 bases from J, the gap between germline ends came to 13 bases. The CDR3, as DNA: TGTGCCAGCAGCTTAGTCGCCAACGGGGGACCCCTCCACTTT. Translation gives CASSLVANGGPLHF. The whole variable domain, filled in from reference TRBV7-9 and TRBJ1-6, reads DTGVSQNPRHKITKRGQNVTFRCDPISEHNRLYWYRQTLGQGPEFLTYFQNEAQLEKSRLLSDRFSAERPKGSFSTLEIQRTEQGDSAMYLCASSLVANGGPLHFGNGTRLTVT.

This clonotype turned up a few times. V is TRBV20-1 and J is TRBJ2-1; D is uncertain. Trimming shortened V by 0 bases and J by 3 bases, and 12 bases separated the two germline ends. CDR3 length: 15 amino acids. CDR1 is DFQATT and CDR2 is SNEGSKA in the germline V gene (reference sequence). CDR3 sequence (DNA): TGCAGTGCTAGAGATGAAGGCGGATTCTACAATGAGCAGTTCTTC. Encoded protein: CSARDEGGFYNEQFF.

The CDR3: CASSGQALNTEAFF. CDR3 coding DNA: TGTGCCAGCAGTGGACAGGCGCTTAACACTGAAGCTTTCTTT. The rearrangement uses TRBV2 and TRBJ1-1, with D possibly TRBD1 on 6 matching bases. The germline V and J ends were trimmed by 4 bases and 2 bases, with 11 bases remaining between them. The CDR3 consists of 14 residues. Germline lookup yields CDR1 SNHLY and CDR2 FYNNEI.